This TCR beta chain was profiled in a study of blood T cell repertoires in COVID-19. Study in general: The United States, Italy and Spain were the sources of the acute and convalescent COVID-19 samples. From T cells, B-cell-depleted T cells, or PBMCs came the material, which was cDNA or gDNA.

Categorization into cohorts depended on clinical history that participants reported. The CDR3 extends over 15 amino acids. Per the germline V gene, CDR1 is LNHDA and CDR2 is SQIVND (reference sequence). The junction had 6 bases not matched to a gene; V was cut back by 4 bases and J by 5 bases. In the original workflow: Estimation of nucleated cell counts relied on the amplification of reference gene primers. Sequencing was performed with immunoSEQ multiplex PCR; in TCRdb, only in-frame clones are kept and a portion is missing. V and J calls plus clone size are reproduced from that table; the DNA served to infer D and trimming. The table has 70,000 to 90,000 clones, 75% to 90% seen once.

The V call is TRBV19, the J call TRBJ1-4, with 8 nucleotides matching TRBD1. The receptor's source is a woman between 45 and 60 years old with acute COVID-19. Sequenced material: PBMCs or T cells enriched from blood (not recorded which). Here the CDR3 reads CASSTGQASNEKLFF. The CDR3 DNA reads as TGTGCCAGTAGTACGGGACAGGCCTCCAATGAAAAACTGTTTTTT.